The 10 T cell receptor beta chains below all came from one sample that was sequenced in a study of blood T cell repertoires in COVID-19. The protocol was immunoSEQ multiplex PCR, while the TCRdb copy is restricted to in-frame clones and leaves out a portion. The sample shows under 350,000 clones, roughly 89% of them seen only once. The specimen sequenced was peripheral blood. The origin of the receptors is a middle-aged man with acute or convalescent COVID-19.

The chain is built from TRBV5-6 and TRBJ2-6; D might be TRBD2 (5 bases). The V end was cut by 7 bases, the J end by 4 bases, with 12 bases between. The CDR3 extends over 14 amino acids. CDR1 and CDR2 from the germline V gene are SGHDT and YYEEEE. The CDR3: CASSLREGANVLTF. The CDR3 coding sequence is TGTGCCAGCTCCTTAAGGGAGGGGGCCAACGTCCTGACTTTC.

This chain connects TRBV19 to TRBJ1-2; 7 bases fit TRBD1. Germline CDR1 and CDR2: LNHDA and SQIVND (reference sequence). The CDR3 has 14 residues. The junction had 11 bases not matched to a gene; V was cut back by 5 bases and J by 8 bases. The DNA of the CDR3 is TGTGCCAGTAGTCGCAAGACAGGGACTGGGGGCTACACCTTC. Protein product: CASSRKTGTGGYTF.

The rearrangement uses TRBV7-9 and TRBJ1-2; 7 bases are shared with TRBD1. With 5 bases clipped from V and 4 bases from J, the junction kept 1 base outside the gene matches. Germline-derived CDR1 and CDR2 are SEHNR and FQNEAQ (reference sequence). CDR3 length: 12 amino acids. CDR3 sequence reads: CASSRDSYGYTF. The CDR3 DNA is TGTGCCAGCAGCCGGGACAGCTATGGCTACACCTTC.

This clone was recorded once. The chain is built from TRBV10-3 and TRBJ2-3; tentative D call: TRBD2 (6 bases). V gave up 6 bases and J gave up 5 bases, with 21 bases separating them. Germline lookup yields CDR1 ENHRY and CDR2 SYGVKD. CDR3 size: 16 residues. CDR3 bases: TGTGCCATCAGCAAAGGGACTGTCCTAGATCTAGATACGCAGTATTTT. It translates to CAISKGTVLDLDTQYF.

The rearrangement uses TRBV19 and TRBJ1-2; maybe TRBD1 (5 bases). The CDR3 extends over 17 amino acids. Looked up from germline, CDR1 is LNHDA and CDR2 is SQIVND (reference sequence). Trimming removed 3 bases from V and 5 bases from J, with 22 bases in between. The CDR3 loop reads CASSMGISAGRAYGYTF. For the CDR3, the DNA is TGTGCCAGTAGTATGGGGATTTCAGCAGGGCGTGCGTATGGCTACACCTTC. The full variable domain, in which reference TRBV19 and TRBJ1-2 provide the parts outside the CDR3, is DGGITQSPKYLFRKEGQNVTLSCEQNLNHDAMYWYRQDPGQGLRLIYYSQIVNDFQKGDIAEGYSVSREKKESFPLTVTSAQKNPTAFYLCASSMGISAGRAYGYTFGSGTRLTVV.

The chain has TRBV6-4 and TRBJ2-2, with D hard to call. The CDR3 sequence is 15 residues long. Trimming pared 5 bases from V and 0 bases from J, leaving 10 bases between. Looked up from germline, CDR1 is MRHNA and CDR2 is SNTAGT. The CDR3 spells CASSQVYPNTGELFF. As DNA, the CDR3 is TGTGCCAGCAGTCAGGTCTATCCGAACACCGGGGAGCTGTTTTTT.

This CDR3 reads CASSLSGTGGYNEQFF. The CDR3 DNA follows: TGTGCCAGCAGCTTATCTGGAACGGGGGGGTACAATGAGCAGTTCTTC. The V call is TRBV7-2, the J call TRBJ2-1; TRBD2 matches at 8 bases. Germline CDR1 reads SGHTA; CDR2 reads FQGNSA. The CDR3 consists of 16 residues. V was pared by 2 bases and J by 4 bases, with 7 bases of the junction left unmatched. Supplemented by reference TRBV7-2 and TRBJ2-1, the full variable domain reads GAGVSQSPSNKVTEKGKDVELRCDPISGHTALYWYRQSLGQGLEFLIYFQGNSAPDKSGLPSDRFSAERTGGSVSTLTIQRTQQEDSAVYLCASSLSGTGGYNEQFFGPGTRLTVL.

The V gene is TRBV7-6, the J gene TRBJ2-1, with 11 bases that match TRBD1. The germline V gene encodes CDR1 SGHVS and CDR2 FNYEAQ. V lost 5 bases and J lost 7; bases outside the gene matches: 10. This CDR3 is 16 amino acids long. CDR3 DNA sequence: TGTGCCAGCAGCAAACGAGGGACAGGGGGTCTGAATGAGCAGTTCTTC. This translates into CASSKRGTGGLNEQFF.

The chain is built from TRBV5-1 and TRBJ2-1, with D perhaps matching TRBD1 (6 bases). V lost 2 bases and J 2 bases, leaving 8 bases between the germline ends. The CDR3 sequence is 14 residues long. The germline gives CDR1 SGHRS, CDR2 YFSETQ. The CDR3: CASSLQGPYNEQFF. As DNA, the CDR3 is TGCGCCAGCAGCTTACAGGGTCCCTACAATGAGCAGTTCTTC.

V usage is TRBV2 and J usage is TRBJ1-2; 9 positions match TRBD1. The V gene's germline CDR1 is SNHLY and CDR2 FYNNEI. Unmatched junction bases numbered 1, after V lost 4 bases and J lost 1 base. There are 14 residues in the CDR3. The CDR3: CASSGDRVNYGYTF. CDR3 bases: TGTGCCAGCAGTGGGGACAGGGTTAACTATGGCTACACCTTC.